This is a list of T cell receptor beta chains from one sample in a study of Ad26.COV2.S vaccination and SARS-CoV-2 variants. Only in-frame clones appear in the TCRdb table, and some are missing; sequencing was by immunoSEQ multiplex PCR. The sample has 300,000 to 400,000 clones; around 83% are singletons. The specimen was peripheral blood, collected in a trial of Ad26.COV2.S vaccine versus placebo. Receptors originate from a person between 18 and 60 years old who received the Ad26.COV2.S COVID-19 vaccine or a placebo. Both conserved end residues are part of each CDR3. D genes are given only for firm matches. A clone size is listed for some rows: how often the clone was seen (once, few, many), or a class if it is expanded.

V gene: TRBV5-1; J gene: TRBJ1-1; clone size: -; D gene: TRBD1; CDR3 protein: CASSSRQGTGRYTEAFF; CDR3 DNA: TGCGCCAGCAGCTCCCGACAGGGGACCGGGAGGTACACTGAAGCTTTCTTT
V gene: TRBV30; J gene: TRBJ1-3; clone size: -; D gene: -; CDR3 protein: CAWSVAGGNSGNTIYF; CDR3 DNA: TGTGCCTGGAGTGTAGCAGGAGGGAACTCAGGAAACACCATATATTTT
V gene: TRBV7-2; J gene: TRBJ1-2; clone size: -; D gene: -; CDR3 protein: CASSPKVVAGQQGYGYTF; CDR3 DNA: TGTGCCAGCAGCCCCAAGGTGGTAGCAGGGCAACAGGGCTATGGCTACACCTTC
V gene: TRBV9; J gene: TRBJ2-7; clone size: -; D gene: -; CDR3 protein: CASSVATGDRYEQYF; CDR3 DNA: TGTGCCAGCAGCGTAGCTACGGGGGATAGGTACGAGCAGTACTTC
V gene: TRBV5-1; J gene: TRBJ1-1; clone size: many; D gene: TRBD1; CDR3 protein: CASSLPDRDTEAFF; CDR3 DNA: TGCGCCAGCAGCTTGCCGGACAGGGACACTGAAGCTTTCTTT
V gene: TRBV11-2; J gene: TRBJ2-3; clone size: -; D gene: -; CDR3 protein: CASSKGVITDTQYF; CDR3 DNA: TGTGCCAGCAGTAAAGGAGTCATAACAGATACGCAGTATTTT
V gene: TRBV5-8; J gene: TRBJ1-4; clone size: -; D gene: TRBD1; CDR3 protein: CASSRGTGFSRGNEKLFF; CDR3 DNA: TGTGCCAGCAGCCGGGGGACAGGATTCTCTCGGGGTAATGAAAAACTGTTTTTT
V gene: TRBV7-3; J gene: TRBJ1-2; clone size: -; D gene: -; CDR3 protein: CASSPRGGYGYTF; CDR3 DNA: TGTGCCAGCAGCCCACGGGGTGGGTATGGCTACACCTTC
V gene: TRBV4-2; J gene: TRBJ1-2; clone size: -; D gene: -; CDR3 protein: CASSLRRSLGHGYTF; CDR3 DNA: TGTGCCAGCAGCCTCCGACGGAGTCTGGGCCATGGCTACACCTTC
V gene: TRBV19; J gene: TRBJ2-7; clone size: -; D gene: TRBD2; CDR3 protein: CASSIDRTSGSTYEQYF; CDR3 DNA: TGTGCCAGTAGTATAGATCGGACTAGCGGGTCTACCTACGAGCAGTACTTC
V gene: TRBV5-1; J gene: TRBJ2-5; clone size: -; D gene: -; CDR3 protein: CASSSSGGSETQYF; CDR3 DNA: TGCGCCAGCAGCTCCTCTGGTGGGTCAGAGACCCAGTACTTC
V gene: TRBV10-3; J gene: TRBJ2-3; clone size: -; D gene: -; CDR3 protein: CAISDGTDTQYF; CDR3 DNA: TGTGCCATCAGTGACGGCACAGATACGCAGTATTTT
V gene: TRBV18; J gene: TRBJ1-3; clone size: -; D gene: -; CDR3 protein: CASRSGERWNTIYF; CDR3 DNA: TGTGCCAGCCGCTCGGGAGAGAGATGGAACACCATATATTTT
V gene: TRBV3-1/TRBV3-2; J gene: TRBJ2-7; clone size: -; D gene: -; CDR3 protein: CASSPEKTEYEQYF; CDR3 DNA: TGTGCCAGCAGCCCAGAAAAAACAGAGTACGAGCAGTACTTC
V gene: TRBV4-2; J gene: TRBJ2-5; clone size: -; D gene: TRBD2; CDR3 protein: CASSQGSTGGQETQYF; CDR3 DNA: TGTGCCAGCAGCCAAGGTTCCACGGGAGGTCAAGAGACCCAGTACTTC
V gene: TRBV3-1/TRBV3-2; J gene: TRBJ1-5; clone size: -; D gene: TRBD1; CDR3 protein: CASSQPPEQGRTGYSNQPQHF; CDR3 DNA: TGTGCCAGCAGCCAACCCCCCGAGCAGGGGCGGACAGGGTATAGCAATCAGCCCCAGCATTTT
V gene: TRBV19; J gene: TRBJ1-2; clone size: -; D gene: -; CDR3 protein: CASSIDSRSKILNYGYTF; CDR3 DNA: TGTGCCAGTAGTATAGATTCGCGGAGTAAGATTCTCAACTATGGCTACACCTTC
V gene: TRBV18; J gene: TRBJ2-2; clone size: few; D gene: TRBD2; CDR3 protein: CASSRAGGRNTGELFF; CDR3 DNA: TGTGCCAGCTCACGAGCGGGGGGACGGAACACCGGGGAGCTGTTTTTT
V gene: TRBV18; J gene: TRBJ2-7; clone size: once; D gene: TRBD2; CDR3 protein: CASSPPTSGASGDSSYEQYF; CDR3 DNA: TGTGCCAGCTCACCACCTACCAGTGGGGCTAGCGGGGATAGCTCCTACGAGCAGTACTTC
V gene: TRBV5-1; J gene: TRBJ2-1; clone size: -; D gene: TRBD1; CDR3 protein: CASSADRGYYNEQFF; CDR3 DNA: TGCGCCAGCAGCGCCGACAGGGGATATTACAATGAGCAGTTCTTC
V gene: TRBV10-3; J gene: TRBJ1-3; clone size: -; D gene: -; CDR3 protein: CAISGGGFSGNTIYF; CDR3 DNA: TGTGCCATCAGTGGCGGTGGCTTCTCTGGAAACACCATATATTTT
V gene: TRBV18; J gene: TRBJ1-1; clone size: few; D gene: -; CDR3 protein: CASSPGTLGTEAFF; CDR3 DNA: TGTGCCAGCTCACCCGGCACCCTGGGGACTGAAGCTTTCTTT
V gene: TRBV7-9; J gene: TRBJ1-1; clone size: -; D gene: TRBD1; CDR3 protein: CASSLEGAITEAFF; CDR3 DNA: TGTGCCAGCAGCTTAGAGGGGGCAATCACTGAAGCTTTCTTT
V gene: TRBV9; J gene: TRBJ1-1; clone size: -; D gene: -; CDR3 protein: CASSVASGDTNTEAFF; CDR3 DNA: TGTGCCAGCAGCGTAGCTTCCGGGGACACGAACACTGAAGCTTTCTTT
V gene: TRBV5-6; J gene: TRBJ2-5; clone size: once; D gene: TRBD1; CDR3 protein: CASSSGQGSLKETQYF; CDR3 DNA: TGTGCCAGCAGCTCAGGACAGGGATCCCTCAAAGAGACCCAGTACTTC
V gene: TRBV9; J gene: TRBJ2-2; clone size: -; D gene: -; CDR3 protein: CASSPNTGELFF; CDR3 DNA: TGTGCCAGCAGCCCGAACACCGGGGAGCTGTTTTTT
V gene: TRBV19; J gene: TRBJ2-3; clone size: once; D gene: -; CDR3 protein: CASSITPTRTDTQYF; CDR3 DNA: TGTGCCAGTAGTATTACCCCGACCCGCACAGATACGCAGTATTTT
V gene: TRBV5-1; J gene: TRBJ2-5; clone size: -; D gene: -; CDR3 protein: CASSLLMETQYF; CDR3 DNA: TGCGCCAGCAGCTTGTTGATGGAGACCCAGTACTTC
V gene: TRBV6-4; J gene: TRBJ1-2; clone size: few; D gene: -; CDR3 protein: CASSPLGGESYGYTF; CDR3 DNA: TGTGCCAGCAGTCCCCTCGGGGGGGAATCCTATGGCTACACCTTC
V gene: TRBV7-2; J gene: TRBJ2-7; clone size: -; D gene: TRBD2; CDR3 protein: CASRTSGGFYEQYF; CDR3 DNA: TGTGCCAGCAGGACTAGCGGGGGCTTCTACGAGCAGTACTTC
V gene: TRBV7-9; J gene: TRBJ1-1; clone size: once; D gene: -; CDR3 protein: CASSPQRGNTEAFF; CDR3 DNA: TGTGCCAGCAGCCCGCAACGAGGGAACACTGAAGCTTTCTTT
V gene: TRBV7-2; J gene: TRBJ1-2; clone size: -; D gene: -; CDR3 protein: CASSLVNPPYGYTF; CDR3 DNA: TGTGCCAGCAGCTTAGTTAACCCCCCCTATGGCTACACCTTC
V gene: TRBV3-1/TRBV3-2; J gene: TRBJ1-3; clone size: -; D gene: -; CDR3 protein: CASSQVPQGVLGNTIYF; CDR3 DNA: TGTGCCAGCAGCCAAGTCCCTCAAGGGGTGCTCGGAAACACCATATATTTT
V gene: TRBV20-1; J gene: TRBJ2-5; clone size: -; D gene: -; CDR3 protein: CSASEETQYF; CDR3 DNA: TGCAGTGCTTCCGAAGAGACCCAGTACTTC
V gene: TRBV20-1; J gene: TRBJ1-2; clone size: -; D gene: -; CDR3 protein: CSARENYGYTF; CDR3 DNA: TGCAGTGCTAGGGAGAACTATGGCTACACCTTC
V gene: TRBV6-5; J gene: TRBJ2-1; clone size: -; D gene: TRBD2; CDR3 protein: CASSPRRGGLHEQFF; CDR3 DNA: TGTGCCAGCAGCCCCCGCCGGGGGGGCCTGCATGAGCAGTTCTTC
V gene: TRBV9; J gene: TRBJ1-1; clone size: -; D gene: -; CDR3 protein: CASSPVGTEAFF; CDR3 DNA: TGTGCCAGCAGCCCCGTGGGCACTGAAGCTTTCTTT
V gene: TRBV29-1; J gene: TRBJ1-1; clone size: -; D gene: -; CDR3 protein: CSARPGSTEAFF; CDR3 DNA: TGCAGCGCCCGCCCCGGGAGCACTGAAGCTTTCTTT
V gene: TRBV6-1; J gene: TRBJ1-1; clone size: -; D gene: -; CDR3 protein: CASSGGTSLGHTEAFF; CDR3 DNA: TGTGCCAGCAGTGGAGGGACGTCACTGGGACACACTGAAGCTTTCTTT
V gene: TRBV6-4; J gene: TRBJ2-7; clone size: -; D gene: TRBD2; CDR3 protein: CASSDPDGLAGGRDEQYF; CDR3 DNA: TGTGCCAGCAGTGACCCCGATGGACTAGCGGGGGGGCGGGACGAGCAGTACTTC
V gene: TRBV9; J gene: TRBJ1-6; clone size: -; D gene: -; CDR3 protein: CASSVEVGGSPLHF; CDR3 DNA: TGTGCCAGCAGCGTAGAGGTCGGAGGTTCACCCCTCCACTTT
V gene: TRBV9; J gene: TRBJ2-3; clone size: -; D gene: -; CDR3 protein: CASSVDRTDTQYF; CDR3 DNA: TGTGCCAGCAGCGTAGATCGCACAGATACGCAGTATTTT
V gene: TRBV9; J gene: TRBJ2-3; clone size: -; D gene: TRBD2; CDR3 protein: CASSSTRGGLDTQYF; CDR3 DNA: TGTGCCAGCTCTAGTACGCGGGGGGGCTTGGATACGCAGTATTTT
V gene: TRBV9; J gene: TRBJ2-3; clone size: -; D gene: -; CDR3 protein: CASSAVMGATDTQYF; CDR3 DNA: TGTGCCAGCAGCGCCGTTATGGGGGCCACAGATACGCAGTATTTT
V gene: TRBV5-6; J gene: TRBJ1-2; clone size: -; D gene: TRBD1; CDR3 protein: CASSLGDRGLSYGYTF; CDR3 DNA: TGTGCCAGCAGCCTGGGGGACAGGGGGCTGAGCTATGGCTACACCTTC
V gene: TRBV21-1; J gene: TRBJ2-2; clone size: -; D gene: -; CDR3 protein: CASKGQGNTGELFF; CDR3 DNA: TGTGCCAGCAAGGGTCAGGGCAACACCGGGGAGCTGTTTTTT
V gene: TRBV30; J gene: TRBJ1-1; clone size: -; D gene: -; CDR3 protein: CAWSVLGNTEAFF; CDR3 DNA: TGTGCCTGGAGTGTACTGGGGAACACTGAAGCTTTCTTT
V gene: TRBV10-3; J gene: TRBJ1-2; clone size: -; D gene: -; CDR3 protein: CAISEDGYGYTF; CDR3 DNA: TGTGCCATCAGTGAGGACGGATATGGCTACACCTTC
V gene: TRBV6-5; J gene: TRBJ2-7; clone size: -; D gene: TRBD2; CDR3 protein: CASSTRLAGAYEQYF; CDR3 DNA: TGTGCCAGCAGTACCAGGCTAGCGGGCGCCTACGAGCAGTACTTC
V gene: TRBV4-3; J gene: TRBJ1-6; clone size: -; D gene: TRBD1; CDR3 protein: CASSLAGTVNNSPLHF; CDR3 DNA: TGCGCCAGCAGCCTAGCCGGGACAGTCAATAATTCACCCCTCCACTTT
V gene: TRBV30; J gene: TRBJ2-7; clone size: -; D gene: -; CDR3 protein: CAWSVGFSYEQYF; CDR3 DNA: TGTGCCTGGAGTGTGGGATTCTCCTACGAGCAGTACTTC
V gene: TRBV18; J gene: TRBJ2-2; clone size: -; D gene: TRBD2; CDR3 protein: CASATGLAGTGELFF; CDR3 DNA: TGTGCCAGCGCAACCGGACTAGCGGGAACCGGGGAGCTGTTTTTT
V gene: TRBV5-4; J gene: TRBJ2-1; clone size: -; D gene: TRBD2; CDR3 protein: CASSLLRGAGDEQFF; CDR3 DNA: TGTGCCAGCAGCTTGCTGCGGGGGGCCGGAGATGAGCAGTTCTTC
V gene: TRBV7-2; J gene: TRBJ1-1; clone size: -; D gene: -; CDR3 protein: CASSSMGLGNTEAFF; CDR3 DNA: TGTGCCAGCAGCTCCATGGGTTTGGGGAACACTGAAGCTTTCTTT